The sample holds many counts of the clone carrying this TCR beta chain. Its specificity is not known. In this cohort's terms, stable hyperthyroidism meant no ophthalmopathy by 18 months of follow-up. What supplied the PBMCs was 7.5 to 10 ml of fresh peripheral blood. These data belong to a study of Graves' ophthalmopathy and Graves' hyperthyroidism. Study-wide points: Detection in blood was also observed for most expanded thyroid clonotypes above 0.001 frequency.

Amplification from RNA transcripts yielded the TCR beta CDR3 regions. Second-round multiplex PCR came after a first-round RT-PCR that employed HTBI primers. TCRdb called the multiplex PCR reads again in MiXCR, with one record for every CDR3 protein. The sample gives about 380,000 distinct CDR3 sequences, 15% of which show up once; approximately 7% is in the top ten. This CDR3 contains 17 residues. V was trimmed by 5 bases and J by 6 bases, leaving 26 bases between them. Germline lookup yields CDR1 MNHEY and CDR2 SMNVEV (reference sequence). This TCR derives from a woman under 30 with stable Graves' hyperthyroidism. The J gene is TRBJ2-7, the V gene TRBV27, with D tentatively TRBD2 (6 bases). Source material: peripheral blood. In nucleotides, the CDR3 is TGTGCCAGCAGTCGATCCCCTCCCCGGGACTCTGGGGGCGAGCAGTACTTC. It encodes CASSRSPPRDSGGEQYF.